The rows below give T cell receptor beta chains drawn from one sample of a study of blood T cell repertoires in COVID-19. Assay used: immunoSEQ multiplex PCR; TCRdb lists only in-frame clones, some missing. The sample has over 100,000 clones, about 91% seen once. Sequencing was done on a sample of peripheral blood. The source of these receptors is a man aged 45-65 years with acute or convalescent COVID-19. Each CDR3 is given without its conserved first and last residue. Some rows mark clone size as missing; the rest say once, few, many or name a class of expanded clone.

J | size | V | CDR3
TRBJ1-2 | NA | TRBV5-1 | ASSSLRQGDGYT
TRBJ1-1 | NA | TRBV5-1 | ASSGAGGLATEAF
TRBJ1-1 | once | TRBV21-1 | ASSKALDSSVNTEAF
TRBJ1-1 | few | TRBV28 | ASSYGPTEAF
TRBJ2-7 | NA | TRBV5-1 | ASSLLAGALYEQY
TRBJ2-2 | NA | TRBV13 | ASRKWGGTGELF
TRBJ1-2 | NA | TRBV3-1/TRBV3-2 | ASTPWGQRYGYT
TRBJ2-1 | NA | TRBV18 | ASSPLASGTNEQF
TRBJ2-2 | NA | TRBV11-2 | ASGFLAGYTGELF
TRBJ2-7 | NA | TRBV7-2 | ASRPTSGPYEQY
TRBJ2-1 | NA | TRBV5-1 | ASSLAGFGYNEQF
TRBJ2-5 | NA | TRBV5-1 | ASSLVFAGETQY
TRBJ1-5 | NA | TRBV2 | ASRATLQGARNDQPQH
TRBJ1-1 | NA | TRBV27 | ASSFLPRSVTEAF
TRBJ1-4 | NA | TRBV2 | ASKQGTTNEKLF
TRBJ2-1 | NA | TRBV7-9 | ASSLVRGEQF
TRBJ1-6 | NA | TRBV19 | ASRLTGRSGPLH
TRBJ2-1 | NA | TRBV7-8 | ASSSSGASYNEQF
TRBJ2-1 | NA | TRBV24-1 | ATSDVRASSYNEQF
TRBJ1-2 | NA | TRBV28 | ATDRGPNYGYT
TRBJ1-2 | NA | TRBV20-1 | SASLWGRDGYT
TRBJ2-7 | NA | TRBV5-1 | ASSVRQGNPYEQY
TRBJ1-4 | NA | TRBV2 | ASSETGQGNEKLF
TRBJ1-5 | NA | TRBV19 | ASRGGQAHNQPQH
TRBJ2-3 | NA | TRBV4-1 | ASSQVTSGGSDTQY
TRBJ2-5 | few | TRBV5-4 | ASSLTSLLQETQY
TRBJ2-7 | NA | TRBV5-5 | ASSIGTSSSYEQY
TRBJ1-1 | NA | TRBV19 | ASSTSSGQGNTEAF
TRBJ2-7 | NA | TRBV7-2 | ASSLLQTGEQY
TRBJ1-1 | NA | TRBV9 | ASSVTGTTNTEAF
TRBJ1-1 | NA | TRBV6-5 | ASSSTDSPEAF
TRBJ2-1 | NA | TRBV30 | AWRSGGLSSYNEQF
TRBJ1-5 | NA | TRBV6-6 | ASSYSEVSNQPQH
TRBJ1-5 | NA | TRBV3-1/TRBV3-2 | ASSQQAGSNQPQH
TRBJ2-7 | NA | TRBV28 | ASSLQGREQY
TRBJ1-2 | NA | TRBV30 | AWKREGGYGYT
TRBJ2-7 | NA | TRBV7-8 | ASSRRDRVSNEQY
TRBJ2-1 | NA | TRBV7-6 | ASSLAIRQSVHNEQF
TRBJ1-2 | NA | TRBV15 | ATSSDAGGGYT
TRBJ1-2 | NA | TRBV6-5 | ASRPGQGWGYT